These 27 T cell receptor beta chains were sequenced from one sample in a study of T cells in Graves' hyperthyroidism and ophthalmopathy. TCR beta CDR3 regions were amplified from RNA transcripts. HTBI primers were the set used in a first-round RT-PCR of the TCR CDR3. TCRdb passed the multiplex PCR reads through MiXCR, listing each CDR3 protein once. This sample has approximately 720,000 distinct CDR3 sequences, with around 20% found just once. Input material: blood. These receptors came from a woman aged 50 to 60 with Graves' hyperthyroidism that later progressed to Graves' ophthalmopathy.

This clonotype came up many times. V gene TRBV2 combines with J gene TRBJ2-7, with TRBD2 identical over 14 bases. CDR1 SNHLY and CDR2 FYNNEI come from the germline V gene. The junction had 5 bases not matched to a gene; V was cut back by 3 bases and J by 4 bases. The CDR3 contains 16 residues. For the CDR3, the DNA is TGTGCCAGCAGTGAGACTAGCGGGAGGGCCAGTTACGAGCAGTACTTC. It specifies CASSETSGRASYEQYF. Complete variable domain (other parts from reference TRBV2 and TRBJ2-7): EPEVTQTPSHQVTQMGQEVILRCVPISNHLYFYWYRQILGQKVEFLVSFYNNEISEKSEIFDDQFSVERPDGSNFTLKIRSTKLEDSAMYFCASSETSGRASYEQYFGPGTRLTVT.

This clonotype appeared many times. V gene TRBV12-3 or TRBV12-4 combines with J gene TRBJ1-2; 7 positions agree with TRBD1. V lost 5 bases, J lost 2 bases, and 11 bases stayed unmatched. The CDR3 runs 16 residues. CDR3 sequence (DNA): TGTGCCAGCAGTCCATCAGGGGGGCAAGGGAACTATGGCTACACCTTC. It encodes CASSPSGGQGNYGYTF.

As for this clonotype: A much larger clone lies one base from this, so it may be a read error. The chain has TRBV5-1 and TRBJ2-7; D may be TRBD2 (6 bases). The J call may be incorrect, as the DNA end agrees better with TRBJ2-1. This CDR3 has 15 residues. Looked up from germline, CDR1 is SGHRS and CDR2 is YFSETQ. For the CDR3, the DNA is TGCGCCAGCAGCAAGGGACTCCGGAGCTCCTACGAGCAGTTCTTC. This gives the protein CASSKGLRSSYEQFF.

J is TRBJ1-4 and V is TRBV6-5; D gene unclear. CDR1 is MNHEY and CDR2 is SVGAGI in the germline V gene. Deletions cut 2 bases from V and 6 bases from J, with 16 bases between. This CDR3 region has 16 residues. The CDR3 protein is CASSYTPRGGDEKLFF. For the CDR3, the DNA is TGTGCCAGCAGTTACACCCCCCGGGGAGGCGATGAAAAACTGTTTTTT.

This clonotype was counted between two and nine times. The chain carries TRBV27 and TRBJ1-1; 9 bases fit TRBD1. The CDR3 spans 12 residues. The trim removed 10 bases at V and 4 bases at J, leaving 4 bases unmatched. Germline CDR1 MNHEY, CDR2 SMNVEV (reference sequence). Here the CDR3 reads CATRQGGTEAFF. For the CDR3, the DNA is TGTGCCACCAGACAGGGGGGCACTGAAGCTTTCTTT.

The sample holds many counts of this clonotype. The chain joins TRBV20-1 to TRBJ2-5, with TRBD1 matching over 9 bases. The length of the CDR3 is 15 residues. Germline trimming cut 0 bases from V and 5 bases from J; bases unmatched to any gene: 7. CDR1 is DFQATT and CDR2 is SNEGSKA in the germline V gene (reference sequence). CDR3 sequence reads: CSARDWGQGGETQYF. In DNA form, the CDR3 reads TGCAGTGCTAGAGATTGGGGACAGGGCGGCGAGACCCAGTACTTC.

The chain has TRBV11-3 and TRBJ2-5; 8 positions match TRBD1. This CDR3 contains 14 residues. Germline assignment: CDR1 SGHNT and CDR2 YENEEA. V lost 5 bases to trimming and J lost 5 bases; unmatched junction nucleotides: 7. CDR3 sequence: CASSRRQGSETQYF. CDR3 DNA sequence: TGTGCCAGCAGCCGCAGACAGGGGTCGGAGACCCAGTACTTC. Full variable domain (missing parts from reference TRBV11-3 and TRBJ2-5): EAGVVQSPRYKIIEKKQPVAFWCNPISGHNTLYWYLQNLGQGPELLIRYENEEAVDDSQLPKDRFSAERLKGVDSTLKIQPAELGDSAVYLCASSRRQGSETQYFGPGTRLLVL.

As DNA, the CDR3 is TGTGCCAGCAGCCTTCTCTACCGTCCCTATGAGCAGTTCTTC. It yields the protein CASSLLYRPYEQFF. This chain joins TRBV12-3 or TRBV12-4 and TRBJ2-1; D is undetermined. Between the trimmed V and J ends, which lost 6 bases and 8 bases, there was a span of 17 bases. The CDR3 is 14 residues long.

The chain couples TRBV6-1 to TRBJ2-2, with D possibly matching TRBD2 (7 bases). Germline CDR1 MNHNS, CDR2 SASEGT. The V end lost 7 bases, the J end lost 7 bases, and 13 bases lay between the germline ends. The CDR3 extends over 13 amino acids. Written as DNA, the CDR3 is TGTGCCAGCACGGCGGGGGCCATCGGGGAGCTGTTTTTT. Protein: CASTAGAIGELFF.

This clonotype has ten or more counts. The rearrangement uses TRBV6-1 and TRBJ1-4; D call uncertain. Deletions cut 3 bases from V and 0 bases from J, with 5 bases between. The germline gives CDR1 MNHNS, CDR2 SASEGT. The CDR3 has 14 residues. CDR3 in amino acids: CASSDRTTNEKLFF. For the CDR3, the DNA is TGTGCCAGCAGTGACAGGACAACTAATGAAAAACTGTTTTTT.

This clonotype was seen repeatedly, ten times or more. V gene TRBV7-8 combines with J gene TRBJ2-1; D gene unclear. This CDR3 region has 11 residues. From germline, CDR1 is SGHVS and CDR2 FQNEAQ. The germline V and J ends were trimmed by 6 bases and 4 bases, with 4 bases remaining between them. The CDR3 protein is CASSNYNEQFF. CDR3 bases: TGTGCCAGCAGTAATTACAATGAGCAGTTCTTC.

The V and J genes are TRBV4-1 and TRBJ1-4; TRBD1 aligns across 8 bases. The V gene end was trimmed by 0 bases and the J gene end by 9 bases; junction bases not matched to a gene: 9. This CDR3 comprises 16 residues. Germline CDR1 reads MGHRA; CDR2 reads YSYEKL. Here the CDR3 reads CASSQDIQGAAKKLFF. The CDR3 bases are TGCGCCAGCAGCCAAGATATTCAGGGGGCAGCCAAAAAACTGTTTTTT.

This clonotype was observed at least ten times. The gene calls are TRBV12-3 or TRBV12-4 and TRBJ2-7, with TRBD1 matching 8 bases. The CDR3 has 14 amino acids. The V and J ends lost 5 bases and 4 bases, in that order; junction bases with no gene match: 7. This chain's CDR3 is CASSPPNRGYEQYF. The CDR3 bases are TGTGCCAGCAGTCCCCCGAACAGGGGGTACGAGCAGTACTTC.

CDR3 nucleotide sequence: TGCGCCACTGGGAGGGAATACAATGAGCAGTTCTTC. The encoded protein is CATGREYNEQFF. The V and J genes are TRBV10-1 and TRBJ2-1, with 7 bases that match TRBD2. Germline V CDR1 and CDR2: WNHNN, SYGVQD (reference sequence). The CDR3 has 12 amino acids. V lost 10 bases to trimming and J lost 4 bases; unmatched junction nucleotides: 4.

This clonotype was recorded a few times. The chain couples TRBV10-2 to TRBJ2-7; D possibly matches TRBD1 or TRBD2 (5 bases each). CDR1 and CDR2 (germline): WSHSY, SAAADI. The V and J ends lost 8 bases and 3 bases respectively, with 20 bases between them. The CDR3 length is 15 residues. For the CDR3, the DNA is TGCGCCAGCGGGAAACCCGGGACGGAACTCTACGAGCAGTACTTC. Protein sequence: CASGKPGTELYEQYF.

This clonotype was seen more than once but under ten times. V usage is TRBV6-6 and J usage is TRBJ2-1; the D gene is possibly TRBD2 (5 bases). The CDR3 extends over 14 amino acids. Germline CDR1 and CDR2: MNHNY and SVGAGI (reference sequence). The V end lost 2 bases, the J end lost 9 bases, and 14 bases lay between the germline ends. CDR3 amino acids: CASSYRLLGSEQFF. In nucleotides, the CDR3 is TGTGCCAGCAGTTACCGCCTTCTAGGGAGTGAGCAGTTCTTC.

This clonotype has at least ten counts. The V and J genes are TRBV11-2 and TRBJ2-7; no clear D. V lost 5 bases and J lost 1, with 15 bases in between. Germline CDR1 is SGHAT and CDR2 is FQNNGV. This CDR3 spans 15 amino acids. The CDR3 spells CASSPIKATSYEQYF. The DNA of the CDR3 is TGTGCCAGCAGCCCGATTAAAGCGACGTCCTACGAGCAGTACTTC.

The rearrangement uses TRBV4-1 and TRBJ1-2, with D possibly TRBD1 on 5 matching bases. Looked up from germline, CDR1 is MGHRA and CDR2 is YSYEKL. Between the trimmed V and J ends, which lost 3 bases and 4 bases, there was a span of 21 bases. The CDR3 sequence is 17 residues long. The CDR3 DNA sequence: TGCGCCAGCAGCCAGACCAATACACAGGTCAGGCCCTATGGCTACACCTTC. It encodes CASSQTNTQVRPYGYTF.

This clonotype was observed at least ten times. The chain recombines TRBV27 with TRBJ2-7; D uncertain. Trimming took 4 bases from V and 2 from J, leaving 15 bases between them. Germline CDR1 and CDR2: MNHEY and SMNVEV (reference sequence). The CDR3 runs 15 residues. CDR3 nucleotides: TGTGCCAGCAGTTGGATGAAGGGTATTCCCTACGAGCAGTACTTC. Translated, it gives CASSWMKGIPYEQYF.

The chain combines TRBV6-1 with TRBJ2-3; 11 bases map to TRBD2. The CDR3 extends over 15 amino acids. V trimming: 3 bases; J trimming: 6 bases; junction bases outside the gene matches: 5. Germline V gives CDR1 MNHNS, CDR2 SASEGT. In DNA form, the CDR3 reads TGTGCCAGCAGTGATATAGCGGGGGGGCGGGATACGCAGTATTTT. Translated, it gives CASSDIAGGRDTQYF.

The sample holds a few counts of this clonotype. V gene TRBV20-1 combines with J gene TRBJ2-5, with D possibly TRBD2 on 6 matching bases. The length of the CDR3 is 13 residues. Trimming stripped 3 bases from V and 5 bases from J, with 13 bases between. From germline, CDR1 is DFQATT and CDR2 SNEGSKA (reference sequence). The CDR3: CSASGGMGETQYF. CDR3 DNA sequence: TGCAGTGCTAGTGGGGGGATGGGGGAGACCCAGTACTTC.

This clonotype was seen a handful of times. This chain joins TRBV4-1 and TRBJ2-6; no clear D. The CDR3 spans 15 residues. Germline V gene data show CDR1 as MGHRA and CDR2 as YSYEKL. V was cut by 0 bases and J by 8 bases, with 11 bases left in between. The chain's CDR3 is CASSQDLGLTNVLTF. The CDR3 DNA reads TGCGCCAGCAGCCAAGATCTTGGGTTAACCAACGTCCTGACTTTC.

This clonotype was observed a few times. V gene TRBV7-6 combines with J gene TRBJ2-1; D is uncertain. V lost 0 bases to trimming and J lost 5 bases, with 8 bases between them. The germline V gene encodes CDR1 SGHVS and CDR2 FNYEAQ. This CDR3 region has 14 residues. Here the CDR3 reads CASSLAGTHNEQFF. CDR3 DNA: TGTGCCAGCAGCTTAGCGGGAACACACAATGAGCAGTTCTTC.

J is TRBJ1-5 and V is TRBV6-2 or TRBV6-3, with D hard to call. V lost 0 bases, J lost 2 bases, and 14 bases lay in between. CDR1 and CDR2 from the germline V gene are MNHEY and SVGEGT. The CDR3 loop spans 17 amino acids. The CDR3: CASSYSIRLLGNQPQHF. The CDR3 DNA reads TGTGCCAGCAGTTACTCGATTAGACTATTGGGCAATCAGCCCCAGCATTTT.

Concerning this clonotype itself: A read error may explain this, as a much larger clone is one base away. The rearrangement links TRBV5-1 to TRBJ2-7, with D perhaps TRBD1 (7 bases). The CDR3 extends over 14 amino acids. Germline V gene data show CDR1 as SGHRS and CDR2 as YFSETQ. CDR3 nucleotides: TGCGCCAGCGGCTTGGAGGGGGCACTGGGTGAGCAGTACTTC. Translated, it gives CASGLEGALGEQYF.

This clonotype was counted many times. The gene calls are TRBV7-9 and TRBJ1-1, with 7 bases identical to TRBD1. Germline CDR1 SEHNR, CDR2 FQNEAQ (reference sequence). The CDR3 covers 16 residues. After removal of 2 bases from V and 4 bases from J, the junction contained 10 bases not matched to a gene. CDR3 region: CASSLMAGGLLTEAFF. CDR3 coding DNA: TGTGCCAGCAGCTTAATGGCAGGGGGTCTTCTCACTGAAGCTTTCTTT.

This clonotype was counted many times. The chain has TRBV7-2 and TRBJ2-2, with 7 nucleotides matching TRBD1. This CDR3 region has 17 residues. CDR1 is SGHTA and CDR2 is FQGNSA in the germline V gene. The junction had 16 bases not matched to a gene; V was cut back by 5 bases and J by 7 bases. The CDR3 loop is CASSQMGQTLGRGELFF. CDR3 nucleotides: TGTGCCAGCAGCCAAATGGGACAGACCCTCGGGCGCGGGGAGCTGTTTTTT. Supplemented by reference TRBV7-2 and TRBJ2-2, the full variable domain reads GAGVSQSPSNKVTEKGKDVELRCDPISGHTALYWYRQSLGQGLEFLIYFQGNSAPDKSGLPSDRFSAERTGGSVSTLTIQRTQQEDSAVYLCASSQMGQTLGRGELFFGEGSRLTVL.